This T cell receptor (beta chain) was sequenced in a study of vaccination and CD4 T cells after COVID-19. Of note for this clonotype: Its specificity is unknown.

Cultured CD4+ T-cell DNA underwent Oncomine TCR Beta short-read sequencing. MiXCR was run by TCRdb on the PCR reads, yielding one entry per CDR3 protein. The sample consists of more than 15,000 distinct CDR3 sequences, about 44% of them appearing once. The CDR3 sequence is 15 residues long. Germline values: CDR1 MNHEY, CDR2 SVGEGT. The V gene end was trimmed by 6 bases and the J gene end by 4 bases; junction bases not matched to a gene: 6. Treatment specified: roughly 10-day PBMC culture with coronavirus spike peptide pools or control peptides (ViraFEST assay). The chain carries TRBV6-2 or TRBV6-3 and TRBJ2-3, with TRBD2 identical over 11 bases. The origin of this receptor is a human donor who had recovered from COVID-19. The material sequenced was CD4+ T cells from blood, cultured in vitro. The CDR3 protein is CASSDSGRAPDTQYF. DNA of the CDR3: TGTGCCAGCAGCGATAGCGGGAGGGCCCCAGATACGCAGTATTTT.